These 18 T cell receptor beta chains were sequenced from one sample in a study of T-cell memory formation after mild COVID-19. One entry per CDR3 protein results from TCRdb running MiXCR on the 5' RACE reads. In the table there are roughly 200,000 distinct CDR3 sequences, about a fifth of which are singletons. The source material was PBMCs or a T cell subset sorted from them (not recorded which). The receptors stem from an adult woman who had mild COVID-19 (a few samples of this study predate the infection). Cell type and time point are not known.

This chain links TRBV4-3 with TRBJ2-1, with 14 positions matching TRBD2. The germline V gene encodes CDR1 LGHNA and CDR2 YSLEER. The CDR3 consists of 16 residues. V was pared by 4 bases and J by 9 bases, with 8 bases of the junction left unmatched. The CDR3 loop is CASSPRGTSGSSEQFF. CDR3 sequence (DNA): TGCGCCAGCAGCCCTCGAGGGACTAGCGGGAGTAGTGAGCAGTTCTTC.

This rearrangement joins TRBV6-1 to TRBJ1-2; D is unresolved. This CDR3 contains 13 residues. V lost 4 bases and J 4 bases, leaving 10 bases between the germline ends. The germline V gene encodes CDR1 MNHNS and CDR2 SASEGT. The CDR3 region is CASSVGPSYGYTF. CDR3 DNA sequence: TGTGCCAGCAGTGTCGGACCGAGCTATGGCTACACCTTC.

This clonotype has a handful of counts. The chain couples TRBV6-1 to TRBJ2-7; D may be TRBD1 or TRBD2 (5 bases each). Trimming took 8 bases from V and 1 from J, leaving 18 bases between them. The CDR3 is 15 amino acids. Germline values: CDR1 MNHNS, CDR2 SASEGT. CDR3: CASPPMGRGSYEQYF. The CDR3, as DNA: TGTGCCAGCCCTCCCATGGGACGGGGATCCTACGAGCAGTACTTC.

This chain connects TRBV5-1 to TRBJ1-1, with TRBD1 matching 8 bases. The trim removed 4 bases at V and 3 bases at J, leaving 5 bases unmatched. The length of the CDR3 is 14 residues. Germline CDR1 SGHRS, CDR2 YFSETQ. CDR3 nucleotide sequence: TGCGCCAGCAGCACGTCGACAGGGGACACTGAAGCTTTCTTT. It codes for CASSTSTGDTEAFF.

This chain uses TRBV20-1 with TRBJ2-7; the match to TRBD2 covers 7 bases. Trimming cost V 2 bases and J 5 bases; bases outside gene matches: 3. Germline assignment: CDR1 DFQATT and CDR2 SNEGSKA (reference sequence). The length of the CDR3 is 12 residues. The DNA of the CDR3 is TGCAGTGCTAGACTAGCGGACCACGAGCAGTACTTC. It translates to CSARLADHEQYF.

The rearrangement joins TRBV5-5 to TRBJ1-5; no definite D call. The CDR3 contains 15 residues. Germline loops: CDR1 SGHKS, CDR2 YYEKEE (reference sequence). Deletions cut 1 base from V and 1 base from J, with 9 bases between. This chain's CDR3 is CASSLYLVSNQPQHF. CDR3 DNA sequence: TGTGCCAGCAGCTTGTACCTTGTCAGCAATCAGCCCCAGCATTTT.

This clonotype was detected only a few times. V is TRBV2 and J is TRBJ2-1; 8 bases are a match to TRBD2. Germline values: CDR1 SNHLY, CDR2 FYNNEI. V shed 4 bases and J 8 bases; nucleotides not matched to a gene: 10. The CDR3 has 15 residues. The CDR3 nucleotides read TGTGCCAGCAGTGGAGCTAGCGGGCGTGGCGATGAGCAGTTCTTC. It codes for CASSGASGRGDEQFF.

This sequence joins TRBV6-5 and TRBJ1-2, with a tentative D call TRBD1 (5 bases). Germline lookup yields CDR1 MNHEY and CDR2 SVGAGI. V lost 0 bases, J lost 8 bases, and 22 bases lay in between. The CDR3 runs 17 residues. CDR3 sequence: CASSYSSQGHLGRGYTF. CDR3 bases: TGTGCCAGCAGTTACTCGTCGCAGGGCCACCTGGGGAGAGGCTACACCTTC.

This chain uses TRBV4-1 with TRBJ1-1; D gene uncertain. With 6 bases removed from V and 0 bases from J, the gap between germline ends came to 11 bases. The CDR3 has 14 amino acids. CDR1 and CDR2 from the germline V gene are MGHRA and YSYEKL. CDR3 nucleotide sequence: TGCGCCAGCAGTCCAATGACTTTGAACACTGAAGCTTTCTTT. Encoded protein: CASSPMTLNTEAFF.

Of note for this clonotype: One end of the junction varies from germline; a read error may be responsible. V and J are TRBV6-2 or TRBV6-3 and TRBJ1-2, with no clear D. Germline assignment: CDR1 MNHEY and CDR2 SVGEGT. The CDR3 extends over 12 amino acids. CDR3 loop: CASSPFLYGYTF. DNA of the CDR3: TGTGCAAGCAGCCCTTTCCTCTATGGCTACACCTTC.

In this sample, this clonotype turned up a few times. V gene TRBV5-1 combines with J gene TRBJ2-7, with D possibly TRBD2 on 5 matching bases. Per germline, CDR1 SGHRS and CDR2 YFSETQ. CDR3 size: 16 residues. Trimming shortened V by 4 bases and J by 4 bases, and 21 bases separated the two germline ends. The DNA for the CDR3 is TGCGCCAGCAGCCCACGAGAGGGCCCCCAGTTTTACGAGCAGTACTTC. This sequence encodes CASSPREGPQFYEQYF.

This rearrangement joins TRBV12-3 or TRBV12-4 to TRBJ2-3, with 12 positions matching TRBD2. CDR3 length: 15 amino acids. Unmatched junction bases numbered 5, after V lost 6 bases and J lost 4 bases. In nucleotides, the CDR3 is TGTGCCAGCAGCCTAGCGGGGGGGCTCCCAGATACGCAGTATTTT. Its translation: CASSLAGGLPDTQYF.

The chain links TRBV4-1 to TRBJ2-7; D is undetermined. Germline CDR1 and CDR2: MGHRA and YSYEKL. The CDR3 is 16 amino acids. V lost 1 base, J lost 2 bases, and 15 bases lay in between. In DNA form, the CDR3 reads TGCGCCAGCAGCCAAGTGTTTGGCAGACTTACCTACGAGCAGTACTTC. Encoded protein: CASSQVFGRLTYEQYF.

In this sample, this clonotype turned up a few times. The chain is built from TRBV7-3 and TRBJ2-7; TRBD2 matches at 9 bases. V shed 1 base and J 5 bases; nucleotides not matched to a gene: 12. Germline V gene sequence: CDR1 SGHTA, CDR2 FQGTGA. The CDR3 spans 17 residues. The CDR3 nucleotides are TGTGCCAGCAGCTTAAATGGCGGGGGGGCTAAGCTCAACGAGCAGTACTTC. Translated: CASSLNGGGAKLNEQYF. The full variable domain, its missing parts supplied by reference TRBV7-3 and TRBJ2-7, is GAGVSQTPSNKVTEKGKYVELRCDPISGHTALYWYRQSLGQGPEFLIYFQGTGAADDSGLPNDRFFAVRPEGSVSTLKIQRTERGDSAVYLCASSLNGGGAKLNEQYFGPGTRLTVT.

This clonotype appeared a few times. The chain couples TRBV3-1 to TRBJ2-1; possible D gene TRBD1, 6 bases. V lost 0 bases and J lost 1, with 13 bases in between. The CDR3 is 17 residues long. Germline-derived CDR1 and CDR2 are LGHDT and YNNKEL (reference sequence). The CDR3 sequence: CASSQDLRGYSYNEQFF. CDR3 nucleotide sequence: TGTGCCAGCAGCCAAGATCTTAGGGGGTATTCCTACAATGAGCAGTTCTTC.

This clonotype has at least ten counts. The chain couples TRBV11-3 to TRBJ2-7; D remains unclear. This CDR3 is 11 amino acids long. Germline CDR1 SGHNT, CDR2 YENEEA. V was cut by 3 bases and J by 2 bases, with 2 bases left in between. In nucleotides, the CDR3 is TGTGCCAGCAGCTTTGCCTACGAGCAGTACTTC. Its protein is CASSFAYEQYF.

The chain has TRBV3-1 and TRBJ2-1; 7 nucleotides line up with TRBD1. V dropped 3 bases and J dropped 9; count of bases not matched to a gene: 17. CDR1 LGHDT and CDR2 YNNKEL come from the germline V gene (reference sequence). This CDR3 has 17 residues. The CDR3 bases are TGTGCCAGCAGCCAGACCCGACAGGGTAATTGGTATGGTGAGCAGTTCTTC. Protein product: CASSQTRQGNWYGEQFF.

The rearrangement uses TRBV14 and TRBJ1-1; D not certain. Trimming took off 0 bases at V and 7 bases at J, with 12 bases between the two ends. The CDR3 spans 14 residues. Germline V gives CDR1 SGHDN, CDR2 FVKESK. CDR3 region: CASSQDGRRFEAFF. The CDR3 coding sequence is TGTGCCAGCAGCCAAGACGGGAGGCGGTTTGAAGCTTTCTTT.